The 23 T cell receptor beta chains listed next were all sequenced from one sample in a study of cytomegalovirus exposure and HLA in healthy donors. It was with 60 Vbeta and 13 Jbeta primers that the PCR ran. TCRdb's table, derived via immunoSEQ multiplex PCR, lists solely in-frame clones and lacks some. The profile shows roughly 180,000 clones, about 82% of them singletons. Sequenced sample: PBMCs. These receptor sequences come from a male donor in good health and CMV-seronegative.

CDR3 protein: CASSSRLAGNNEQFF. CDR3 nucleotide sequence: TGTGCCAGCAGCTCTAGACTAGCGGGGAACAATGAGCAGTTCTTC. J is TRBJ2-1 and V is TRBV5-4; 11 bases line up with TRBD2. There are 15 residues in the CDR3. The V segment lost 3 bases and the J segment 5 bases; nucleotides outside the gene matches: 4. CDR1 and CDR2 from the germline V gene are SGHNT and YYREEE (reference sequence).

The CDR3 coding sequence is TGTGCCAGCAGTGTAGCGGGAGTTCGCAATGAGCAGTTCTTC. This encodes CASSVAGVRNEQFF. The chain combines TRBV28 with TRBJ2-1; 9 bases map to TRBD2. Germline trimming cut 5 bases from V and 6 bases from J; bases unmatched to any gene: 5. This CDR3 contains 14 residues. The germline V gene encodes CDR1 MDHEN and CDR2 SYDVKM.

V gene TRBV29-1 combines with J gene TRBJ1-1, with unresolved D. CDR3 length: 13 residues. The germline V gene has CDR1 SQVTM and CDR2 ANQGSEA. V was clipped by 6 bases and J by 2 bases, with 13 bases between them. The CDR3 is CSVTFGGNTEAFF. The CDR3 DNA sequence: TGCAGCGTAACTTTCGGCGGAAACACTGAAGCTTTCTTT.

This chain uses TRBV7-8 with TRBJ2-4; D is unclear. The germline V and J ends were trimmed by 5 bases and 1 base, with 15 bases remaining between them. Germline values: CDR1 SGHVS, CDR2 FQNEAQ. The CDR3 runs 16 residues. The CDR3 loop is CASSVAVRRAKNIQYF. CDR3 bases: TGTGCCAGCAGCGTCGCAGTCCGGCGGGCCAAAAACATTCAGTACTTC. The full variable domain, its missing parts supplied by reference TRBV7-8 and TRBJ2-4, is GAGVSQSPRYKVAKRGQDVALRCDPISGHVSLFWYQQALGQGPEFLTYFQNEAQLDKSGLPSDRFFAERPEGSVSTLKIQRTQQEDSAVYLCASSVAVRRAKNIQYFGAGTRLSVL.

This chain uses TRBV25-1 with TRBJ2-1; 9 bases map to TRBD2. The V segment lost 5 bases and the J segment 15 bases; nucleotides outside the gene matches: 8. The CDR3 contains 12 residues. Germline CDR1 MGHDK, CDR2 SYGVNS. The DNA of the CDR3 is TGTGCCAGCAGTTTGGGACTAGCTACGTCGTTCTTC. Translated: CASSLGLATSFF.

This sequence joins TRBV13 and TRBJ2-2; 12 nucleotides align to TRBD2. This CDR3 is 14 amino acids long. Unmatched junction bases numbered 2, after V lost 5 bases and J lost 7 bases. Germline lookup yields CDR1 PRHDT and CDR2 FYEKMQ (reference sequence). CDR3 loop: CASSRGLAGGELFF. The CDR3 DNA is TGTGCCAGCAGCAGGGGACTAGCGGGCGGGGAGCTGTTTTTT.

Only one count was recorded for this clone. The rearrangement joins TRBV7-6 to TRBJ1-5; D possibly corresponds to TRBD1 (6 bases). Germline lookup yields CDR1 SGHVS and CDR2 FNYEAQ. The CDR3 consists of 15 residues. V shed 1 base and J shed 2 bases, with 9 bases lying between them. CDR3: CASSLGTEGNQPQHF. The CDR3 bases are TGTGCCAGCAGCTTAGGGACAGAGGGCAATCAGCCCCAGCATTTT. Variable domain in full (rest from reference TRBV7-6 and TRBJ1-5): GAGVSQSPRYKVTKRGQDVALRCDPISGHVSLYWYRQALGQGPEFLTYFNYEAQQDKSGLPNDRFSAERPEGSISTLTIQRTEQRDSAMYRCASSLGTEGNQPQHFGDGTRLSIL.

This clone was counted only a few times. The J gene is TRBJ2-7, the V gene TRBV10-3; 9 nucleotides align to TRBD1. Germline CDR1 reads ENHRY; CDR2 reads SYGVKD. CDR3 length equals 13 residues. With 6 bases clipped from V and 4 bases from J, the junction kept 4 bases outside the gene matches. CDR3 sequence reads: CAIRKTGGYEQYF. In DNA, the CDR3 is TGTGCCATCAGAAAGACAGGGGGTTACGAGCAGTACTTC.

The sample holds one count of this clone. V is TRBV5-1 and J is TRBJ2-3; 8 bases match TRBD1. Germline V lookup: CDR1 SGHRS, CDR2 YFSETQ. The CDR3 length is 14 residues. V shed 4 bases, J shed 4 bases, and the junction held 5 bases outside the gene matches. The CDR3 DNA reads as TGCGCCAGCAGCCAGGACAGGGTGCCAGATACGCAGTATTTT. Encoded protein: CASSQDRVPDTQYF.

This sequence joins TRBV7-9 and TRBJ2-5; D unresolved. Trimming took off 2 bases at V and 5 bases at J, with 6 bases between the two ends. Germline V CDR1 and CDR2: SEHNR, FQNEAQ (reference sequence). The CDR3 contains 12 residues. CDR3 bases: TGTGCCAGCAGCTTACGAGCGGAGACCCAGTACTTC. Its translation is CASSLRAETQYF.

The rearrangement uses TRBV28 and TRBJ2-7, with 8 bases matching TRBD2. This CDR3 region has 14 residues. After removal of 9 bases from V and 2 bases from J, the junction contained 9 bases not matched to a gene. Germline lookup yields CDR1 MDHEN and CDR2 SYDVKM. CDR3 loop: CASLGLAGTYEQYF. DNA of the CDR3: TGTGCCAGTCTCGGCCTAGCGGGTACCTACGAGCAGTACTTC.

The rearrangement links TRBV9 to TRBJ2-3, with 10 bases aligning to TRBD2. V was pared by 4 bases and J by 2 bases, with 7 bases of the junction left unmatched. The CDR3 runs to 16 residues. Per the germline V gene, CDR1 is SGDLS and CDR2 is YYNGEE. CDR3 nucleotides: TGTGCCAGCAGCCCCCGGCTAGCGGGGGTCACAGATACGCAGTATTTT. Translated: CASSPRLAGVTDTQYF.

This chain uses TRBV15 with TRBJ2-1; TRBD2 matches at 7 bases. V dropped 3 bases and J dropped 14; count of bases not matched to a gene: 10. Looked up from germline, CDR1 is LNHNV and CDR2 is YYDKDF (reference sequence). CDR3 length equals 13 residues. In DNA form, the CDR3 reads TGTGCCACCAGCAGCGGGACTATGGGGCCCAAGTTCTTC. Protein sequence: CATSSGTMGPKFF. The full variable domain, in which reference TRBV15 and TRBJ2-1 provide the parts outside the CDR3, is DAMVIQNPRYQVTQFGKPVTLSCSQTLNHNVMYWYQQKSSQAPKLLFHYYDKDFNNEADTPDNFQSRRPNTSFCFLDIRSPGLGDTAMYLCATSSGTMGPKFFGPGTRLTVL.

On this clone: The sample contains more than one DNA sequence encoding this CDR3. This chain uses TRBV18 with TRBJ2-5; 7 nucleotides line up with TRBD1. Losses at the gene ends were 3 bases for V and 1 base for J; bases not matched to a gene: 2. Per germline, CDR1 KGHSH and CDR2 LQKENI. CDR3 length equals 14 residues. CDR3 coding DNA: TGTGCCAGCTCACCGACAGGGAGCCAAGAGACCCAGTACTTC. Its translation is CASSPTGSQETQYF. Together with reference TRBV18 and TRBJ2-5, the CDR3 gives the full variable domain: NAGVMQNPRHLVRRRGQEARLRCSPMKGHSHVYWYRQLPEEGLKFMVYLQKENIIDESGMPKERFSAEFPKEGPSILRIQQVVRGDSAAYFCASSPTGSQETQYFGPGTRLLVL.

This clone was counted a few times. The chain recombines TRBV5-4 with TRBJ2-7; 10 positions agree with TRBD2. V shed 3 bases, J shed 3 bases, and the junction held 3 bases outside the gene matches. CDR3 size: 14 residues. The V gene's germline CDR1 is SGHNT and CDR2 YYREEE (reference sequence). As DNA, the CDR3 is TGTGCCAGCAGCTCATCTAGCGGGAGCTACGAGCAGTACTTC. This gives the protein CASSSSSGSYEQYF.

V gene TRBV5-1 combines with J gene TRBJ2-1; possibly TRBD1 for D (5 bases). Germline CDR1 and CDR2: SGHRS and YFSETQ. The V end lost 0 bases, the J end lost 5 bases, and 6 bases lay between the germline ends. The CDR3 contains 13 residues. The DNA of the CDR3 is TGCGCCAGCAGCTTGGAGGGGCACAATGAGCAGTTCTTC. This gives the protein CASSLEGHNEQFF.

The chain links TRBV7-6 to TRBJ2-3, with 12 bases that match TRBD2. The V and J ends lost 1 base and 3 bases, in that order; junction bases with no gene match: 8. CDR3 length: 18 residues. CDR1 is SGHVS and CDR2 is FNYEAQ in the germline V gene. The CDR3 spells CASSLVPSGRAKTDTQYF. CDR3 coding DNA: TGTGCCAGCAGCTTAGTCCCTAGCGGGAGGGCCAAGACAGATACGCAGTATTTT.

This chain joins TRBV7-2 and TRBJ2-3; weak D call: TRBD1 (6 bases). Germline CDR1 and CDR2: SGHTA and FQGNSA. The CDR3 spans 15 residues. V lost 7 bases, J lost 4 bases, and 18 bases lay in between. The CDR3 DNA follows: TGTGCCAGCACCGAGGGTGGGCAGGGGCCAGATACGCAGTATTTT. Amino acid sequence: CASTEGGQGPDTQYF. Full variable domain (rest looked up from reference TRBV7-2 and TRBJ2-3): GAGVSQSPSNKVTEKGKDVELRCDPISGHTALYWYRQSLGQGLEFLIYFQGNSAPDKSGLPSDRFSAERTGGSVSTLTIQRTQQEDSAVYLCASTEGGQGPDTQYFGPGTRLTVL.

The CDR3 DNA reads as TGTGCCAGCAGCTCCGGGACTAACTATGGCTACACCTTC. Its protein is CASSSGTNYGYTF. The rearrangement links TRBV9 to TRBJ1-2; no definite D call. Trimming removed 4 bases from V and 0 bases from J, with 7 bases in between. CDR3 length: 13 amino acids. CDR1 is SGDLS and CDR2 is YYNGEE in the germline V gene.

This chain joins TRBV27 and TRBJ2-2; D call uncertain. CDR1 is MNHEY and CDR2 is SMNVEV in the germline V gene (reference sequence). Trimming took 1 base from V and 2 from J, leaving 11 bases between them. The CDR3 has 16 amino acids. The CDR3 DNA reads as TGTGCCAGCAGTTTATTCCAGATCGCCAACACCGGGGAGCTGTTTTTT. It codes for CASSLFQIANTGELFF.

The rearrangement joins TRBV27 to TRBJ1-6, with 7 nucleotides matching TRBD1. The V segment lost 4 bases and the J segment 2 bases; nucleotides outside the gene matches: 5. Germline V lookup: CDR1 MNHEY, CDR2 SMNVEV (reference sequence). The CDR3 extends over 16 amino acids. Here the CDR3 DNA reads TGTGCCAGCAGTTCTCGGACAGGTCCCTATAATTCACCCCTCCACTTT. It yields the protein CASSSRTGPYNSPLHF.

V usage is TRBV27 and J usage is TRBJ2-3; 9 bases map to TRBD1. Germline-derived CDR1 and CDR2 are MNHEY and SMNVEV (reference sequence). Germline trimming cut 3 bases from V and 5 bases from J; bases unmatched to any gene: 9. The CDR3 spans 16 residues. This CDR3 reads CASSLSGTGRVDTQYF. CDR3 in DNA: TGTGCCAGCAGTTTGTCAGGGACAGGGAGAGTAGATACGCAGTATTTT.

This rearrangement joins TRBV18 to TRBJ2-1; 9 nucleotides line up with TRBD1. CDR1 KGHSH and CDR2 LQKENI come from the germline V gene. The CDR3 runs 15 residues. V was clipped by 3 bases and J by 8 bases; unmatched bases: 8. The CDR3 nucleotides are TGTGCCAGCTCACCTACCGGGACAGGGAACCATGAGCAGTTCTTC. As protein: CASSPTGTGNHEQFF.